This entry is about one TCR beta chain. V gave up 6 bases and J gave up 0 bases, with 12 bases separating them. The germline V gene has CDR1 SEHNR and CDR2 FQNEAQ (reference sequence). There are 15 residues in the CDR3. How the authors handled the data: Reference gene primer amplification in the assay estimated nucleated cell counts. Clones were sequenced by immunoSEQ multiplex PCR, and TCRdb holds only the in-frame ones, with some missing. D and trimming were read from the DNA, whereas the V and J calls and clone size are those reported in that table. The repertoire holds more than 45,000 clones, with approximately 87% as singletons. This record belongs to a study of blood T cell repertoires in COVID-19. Study in general: Whether acute or convalescent, the COVID-19 samples came from the United States, Italy and Spain.

This chain connects TRBV7-9 to TRBJ2-4; no firm D call. The TCR originated in a woman aged 55 to 70 with acute or convalescent COVID-19. The sequenced sample consisted of peripheral blood. CDR3 residues: CASSHSVTAKNIQYF. CDR3 sequence (DNA): TGTGCCAGCAGTCACTCGGTCACAGCCAAAAACATTCAGTACTTC.